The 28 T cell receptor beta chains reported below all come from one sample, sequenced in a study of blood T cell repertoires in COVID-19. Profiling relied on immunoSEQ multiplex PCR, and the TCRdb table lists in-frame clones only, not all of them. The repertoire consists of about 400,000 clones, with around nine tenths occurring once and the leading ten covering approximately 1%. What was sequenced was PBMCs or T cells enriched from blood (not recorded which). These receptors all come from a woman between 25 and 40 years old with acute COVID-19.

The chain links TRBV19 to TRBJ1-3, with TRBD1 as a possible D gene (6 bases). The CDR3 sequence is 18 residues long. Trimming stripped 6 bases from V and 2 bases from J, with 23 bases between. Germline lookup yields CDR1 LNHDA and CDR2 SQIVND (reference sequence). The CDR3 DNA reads TGTGCCAGTAGGTCCCCGGACAGAGCCGCGGGCACTGGAAACACCATATATTTT. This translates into CASRSPDRAAGTGNTIYF.

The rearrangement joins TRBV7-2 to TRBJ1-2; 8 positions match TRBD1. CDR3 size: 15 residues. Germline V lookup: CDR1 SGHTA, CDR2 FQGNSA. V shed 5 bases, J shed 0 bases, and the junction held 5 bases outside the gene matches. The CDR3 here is CASSVQGAANYGYTF. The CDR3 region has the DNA TGTGCCAGCAGCGTCCAGGGGGCGGCTAACTATGGCTACACCTTC.

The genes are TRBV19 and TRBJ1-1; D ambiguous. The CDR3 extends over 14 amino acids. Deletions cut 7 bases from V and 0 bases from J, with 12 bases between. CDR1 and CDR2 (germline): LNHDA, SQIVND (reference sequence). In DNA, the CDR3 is TGTGCCAGTACCCAAGACTTGCTGAACACTGAAGCTTTCTTT. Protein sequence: CASTQDLLNTEAFF.

The CDR3 nucleotides are TGCAGCGTTGGGCAGGGGAGCTATGGCTACACCTTC. Translating gives CSVGQGSYGYTF. The V gene is TRBV29-1, the J gene TRBJ1-2; D might be TRBD1 (6 bases). From germline, CDR1 is SQVTM and CDR2 ANQGSEA. The germline V and J ends were trimmed by 4 bases and 4 bases, with 10 bases remaining between them. The CDR3 has 12 amino acids.

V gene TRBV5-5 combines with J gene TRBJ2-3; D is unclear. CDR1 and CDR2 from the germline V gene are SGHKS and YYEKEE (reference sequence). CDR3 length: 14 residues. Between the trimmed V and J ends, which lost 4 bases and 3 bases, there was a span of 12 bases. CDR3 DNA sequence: TGTGCCAGCAGCGCGCCCCACTTGACAGATACGCAGTATTTT. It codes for CASSAPHLTDTQYF.

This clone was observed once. DNA of the CDR3: TGTGCCAGCAGCTTTCGCTCCTACGAGCAGTACTTC. Translated: CASSFRSYEQYF. V is TRBV7-2 and J is TRBJ2-7; D is unresolved. V was trimmed by 3 bases and J by 0 bases, leaving 3 bases between them. The CDR3 length is 12 residues. Per the germline V gene, CDR1 is SGHTA and CDR2 is FQGNSA.

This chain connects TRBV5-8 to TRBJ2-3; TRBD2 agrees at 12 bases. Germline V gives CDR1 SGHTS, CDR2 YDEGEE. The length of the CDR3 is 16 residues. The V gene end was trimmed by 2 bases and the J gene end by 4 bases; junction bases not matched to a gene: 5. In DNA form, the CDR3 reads TGTGCCAGCAGCTTCGCGACTAGCGGGGGCTCAGATACGCAGTATTTT. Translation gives CASSFATSGGSDTQYF.

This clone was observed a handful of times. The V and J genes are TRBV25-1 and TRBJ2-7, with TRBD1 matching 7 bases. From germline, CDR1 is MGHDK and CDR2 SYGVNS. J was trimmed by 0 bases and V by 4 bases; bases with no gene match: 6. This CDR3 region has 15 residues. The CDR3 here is CASSAQGQTSYEQYF. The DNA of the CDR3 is TGTGCCAGCAGTGCACAGGGACAGACCTCCTACGAGCAGTACTTC.

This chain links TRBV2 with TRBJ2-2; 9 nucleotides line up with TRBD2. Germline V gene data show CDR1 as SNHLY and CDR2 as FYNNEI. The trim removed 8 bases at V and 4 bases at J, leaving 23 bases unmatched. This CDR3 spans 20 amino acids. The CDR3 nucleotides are TGTGCCAGCGGGGACCTTTATCGAGCGGGGGGACCCGACGGCACCGGGGAGCTGTTTTTT. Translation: CASGDLYRAGGPDGTGELFF.

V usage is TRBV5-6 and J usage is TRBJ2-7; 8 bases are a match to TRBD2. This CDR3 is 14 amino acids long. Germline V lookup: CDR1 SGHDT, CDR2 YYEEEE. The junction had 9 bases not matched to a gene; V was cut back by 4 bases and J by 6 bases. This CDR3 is CASSTGLASTEQYF. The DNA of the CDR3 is TGTGCCAGCAGCACCGGACTAGCATCTACCGAGCAGTACTTC.

In DNA form, the CDR3 reads TGCGCCAGCAGCTTGGGGACTAGCGGGGGGGCCTATGAGCAGTTCTTC. Translating it yields CASSLGTSGGAYEQFF. The chain employs TRBV5-1 and TRBJ2-1, with 15 positions matching TRBD2. The V gene's germline CDR1 is SGHRS and CDR2 YFSETQ. The CDR3 is 16 amino acids. With V trimmed by 0 bases and J by 8 bases, 3 bases remained unmatched.

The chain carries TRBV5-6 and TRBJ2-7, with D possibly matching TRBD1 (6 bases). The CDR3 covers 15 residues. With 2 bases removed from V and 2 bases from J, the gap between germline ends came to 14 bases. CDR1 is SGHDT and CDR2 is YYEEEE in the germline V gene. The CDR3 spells CASSFRGPGTYEQYF. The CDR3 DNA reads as TGTGCCAGCAGCTTCAGGGGTCCCGGGACCTACGAGCAGTACTTC. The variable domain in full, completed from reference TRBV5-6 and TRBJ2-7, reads DAGVTQSPTHLIKTRGQQVTLRCSPKSGHDTVSWYQQALGQGPQFIFQYYEEEERQRGNFPDRFSGHQFPNYSSELNVNALLLGDSALYLCASSFRGPGTYEQYFGPGTRLTVT.

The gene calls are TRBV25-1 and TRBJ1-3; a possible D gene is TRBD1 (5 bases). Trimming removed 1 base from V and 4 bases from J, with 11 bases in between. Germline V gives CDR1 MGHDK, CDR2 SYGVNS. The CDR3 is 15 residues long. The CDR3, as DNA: TGTGCCAGCAGTGAATGGAGGGACGGAGGAAACACCATATATTTT. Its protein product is CASSEWRDGGNTIYF.

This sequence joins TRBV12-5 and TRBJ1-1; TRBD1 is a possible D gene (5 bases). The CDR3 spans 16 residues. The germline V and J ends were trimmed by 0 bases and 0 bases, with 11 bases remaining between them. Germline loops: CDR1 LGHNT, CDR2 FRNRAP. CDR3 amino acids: CASGLVRTDMNTEAFF. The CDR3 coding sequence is TGTGCTAGTGGTTTGGTCCGGACGGACATGAACACTGAAGCTTTCTTT.

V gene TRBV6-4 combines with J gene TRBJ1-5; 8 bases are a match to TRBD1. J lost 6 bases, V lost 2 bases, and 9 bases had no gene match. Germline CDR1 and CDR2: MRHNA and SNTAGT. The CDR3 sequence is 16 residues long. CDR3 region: CASSDESDRGCQPQHF. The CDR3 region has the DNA TGTGCCAGCAGTGACGAGTCCGACAGGGGTTGTCAGCCCCAGCATTTT.

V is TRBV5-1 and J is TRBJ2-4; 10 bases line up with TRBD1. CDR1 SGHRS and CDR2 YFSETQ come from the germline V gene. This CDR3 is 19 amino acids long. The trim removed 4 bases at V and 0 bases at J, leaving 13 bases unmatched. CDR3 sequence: CASSPLRDRGSLAKNIQYF. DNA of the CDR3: TGCGCCAGCAGCCCGCTCCGGGACAGGGGATCCTTAGCCAAAAACATTCAGTACTTC.

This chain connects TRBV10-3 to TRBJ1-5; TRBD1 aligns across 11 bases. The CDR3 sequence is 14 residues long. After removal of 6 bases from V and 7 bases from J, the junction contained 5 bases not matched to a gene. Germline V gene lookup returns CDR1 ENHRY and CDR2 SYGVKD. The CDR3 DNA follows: TGTGCCATCAGCTCGGGACAGGGGGGCCAGCCCCAGCATTTT. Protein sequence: CAISSGQGGQPQHF.

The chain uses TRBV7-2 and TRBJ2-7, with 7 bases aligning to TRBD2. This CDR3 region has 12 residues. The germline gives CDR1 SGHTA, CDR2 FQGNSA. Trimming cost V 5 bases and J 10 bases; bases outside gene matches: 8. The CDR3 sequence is CASSPWGGRQYF. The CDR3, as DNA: TGTGCCAGCAGCCCATGGGGGGGTCGACAGTACTTC.

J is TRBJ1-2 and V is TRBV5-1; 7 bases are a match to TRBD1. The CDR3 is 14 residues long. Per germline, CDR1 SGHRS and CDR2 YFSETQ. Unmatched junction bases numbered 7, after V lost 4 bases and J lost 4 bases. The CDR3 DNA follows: TGCGCCAGCAGCAGGGAGGACAGGAGCTATGGCTACACCTTC. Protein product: CASSREDRSYGYTF.

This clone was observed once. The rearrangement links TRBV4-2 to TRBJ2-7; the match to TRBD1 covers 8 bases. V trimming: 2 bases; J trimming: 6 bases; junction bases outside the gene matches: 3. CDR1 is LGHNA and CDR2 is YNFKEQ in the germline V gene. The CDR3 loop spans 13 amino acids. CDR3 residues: CASSQIQGAEQYF. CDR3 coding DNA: TGTGCCAGCAGCCAAATTCAGGGGGCCGAGCAGTACTTC.

The DNA of the CDR3 is TGTGCCAGCCGGTCGACGACAGGGGTTCGCGGCGAGCAGTACTTC. Protein sequence: CASRSTTGVRGEQYF. The chain couples TRBV6-5 to TRBJ2-7; 8 bases match TRBD1. V trimming: 8 bases; J trimming: 6 bases; junction bases outside the gene matches: 15. This CDR3 comprises 15 residues. In germline, CDR1 is MNHEY, CDR2 SVGAGI.

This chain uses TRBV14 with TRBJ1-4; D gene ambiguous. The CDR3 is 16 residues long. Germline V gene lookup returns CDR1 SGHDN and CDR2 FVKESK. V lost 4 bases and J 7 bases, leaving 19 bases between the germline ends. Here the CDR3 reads CASSPRPGPLSEKLFF. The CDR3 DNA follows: TGTGCCAGCAGCCCAAGGCCAGGCCCCTTGTCTGAAAAACTGTTTTTT.

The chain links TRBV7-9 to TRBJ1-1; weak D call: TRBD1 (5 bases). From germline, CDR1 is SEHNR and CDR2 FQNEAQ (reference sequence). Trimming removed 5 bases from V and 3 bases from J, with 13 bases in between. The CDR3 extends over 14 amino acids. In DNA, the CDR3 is TGTGCCAGCAGCAATTATCAGGGTGACACTGAAGCTTTCTTT. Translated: CASSNYQGDTEAFF.

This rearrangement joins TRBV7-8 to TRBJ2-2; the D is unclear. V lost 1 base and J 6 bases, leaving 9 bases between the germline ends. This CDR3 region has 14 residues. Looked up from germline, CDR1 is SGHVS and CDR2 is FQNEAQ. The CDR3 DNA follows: TGTGCCAGCAGCTTAGATACTCCCTCCGGGGAGCTGTTTTTT. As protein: CASSLDTPSGELFF.

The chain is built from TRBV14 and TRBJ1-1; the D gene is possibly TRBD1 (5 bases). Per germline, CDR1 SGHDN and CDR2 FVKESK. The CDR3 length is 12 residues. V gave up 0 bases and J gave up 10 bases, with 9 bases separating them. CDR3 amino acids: CASSQEARAAFF. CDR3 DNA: TGTGCCAGCAGCCAAGAGGCCAGGGCAGCTTTCTTT.

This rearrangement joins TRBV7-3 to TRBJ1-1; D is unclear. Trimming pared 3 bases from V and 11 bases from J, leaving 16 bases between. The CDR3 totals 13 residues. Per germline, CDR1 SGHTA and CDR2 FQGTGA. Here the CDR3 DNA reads TGTGCCAGCAGCTTGGGGAGGGATCGGCGGGCTTTCTTT. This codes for CASSLGRDRRAFF. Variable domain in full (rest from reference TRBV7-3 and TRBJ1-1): GAGVSQTPSNKVTEKGKYVELRCDPISGHTALYWYRQSLGQGPEFLIYFQGTGAADDSGLPNDRFFAVRPEGSVSTLKIQRTERGDSAVYLCASSLGRDRRAFFGQGTRLTVV.

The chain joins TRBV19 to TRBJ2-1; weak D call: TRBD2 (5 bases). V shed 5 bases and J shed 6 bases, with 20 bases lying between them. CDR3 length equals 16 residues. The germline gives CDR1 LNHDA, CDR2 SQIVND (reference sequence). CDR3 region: CASSFTDFRDPNEQFF. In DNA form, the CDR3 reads TGTGCCAGTAGTTTTACGGACTTCCGTGACCCCAATGAGCAGTTCTTC.

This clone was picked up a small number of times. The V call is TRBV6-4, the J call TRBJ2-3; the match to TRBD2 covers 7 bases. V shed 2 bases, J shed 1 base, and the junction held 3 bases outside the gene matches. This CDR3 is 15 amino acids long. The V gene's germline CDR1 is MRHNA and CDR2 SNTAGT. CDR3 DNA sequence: TGTGCCAGCAGTGACGAGGCGGGGGGCACAGATACGCAGTATTTT. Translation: CASSDEAGGTDTQYF.